The 15 T cell receptor beta chains given below trace back to one sample, sequenced in a study of T cells after posttransplantation cyclophosphamide. A marrow graft followed busulfan-fludarabine conditioning, with cyclophosphamide on days +3 and +4. TCRdb's copy holds only in-frame clones and misses some; the assay was immunoSEQ multiplex PCR. The sample records approximately 3,800 clones, 69% being singletons. The sequenced sample was CD8+ T cells sorted from PBMCs, obtained more than 950 days after allogeneic stem cell transplant with posttransplant cyclophosphamide. Receptors originate from a female patient between 35 and 55 years old who received an allogeneic stem cell transplant from a related donor, was CMV-positive, and had no GVHD. Some T cells may arise from the graft donor.

The chain couples TRBV25-1 to TRBJ2-2, with TRBD2 matching over 7 bases. The CDR3 is 14 amino acids. V gave up 7 bases and J gave up 6 bases; unmatched junction bases: 8. Germline values: CDR1 MGHDK, CDR2 SYGVNS. CDR3 in DNA: TGTGCCAGCAAGGTGCGGGGGTCGGCCGGGGAGCTGTTTTTT. Amino acid sequence: CASKVRGSAGELFF.

The chain employs TRBV9 and TRBJ2-7, with 7 bases matching TRBD1. This CDR3 comprises 15 residues. Germline CDR1 SGDLS, CDR2 YYNGEE. With V trimmed by 4 bases and J by 0 bases, 7 bases remained unmatched. The CDR3 coding sequence is TGTGCCAGCAGCCGAGAGGGACAGTACTCCTACGAGCAGTACTTC. Translated: CASSREGQYSYEQYF.

The table lists this clone with a few counts. Within the sample, other DNA sequences also encode this same CDR3. DNA for the CDR3: TGTGCCAGTATTATCAGGCAGGGGACGGCATACGAGCAGTACTTC. It is translated as CASIIRQGTAYEQYF. This rearrangement joins TRBV9 to TRBJ2-7; TRBD1 might be the D (6 bases). This CDR3 spans 15 amino acids. V was cut by 8 bases and J by 4 bases, with 22 bases left in between. Germline-derived CDR1 and CDR2 are SGDLS and YYNGEE.

In this sample, this clone turned up once. The chain links TRBV7-9 to TRBJ2-2; D perhaps matches TRBD2 (5 bases). In germline, CDR1 is SEHNR, CDR2 FQNEAQ (reference sequence). Trimming removed 4 bases from V and 4 bases from J, with 19 bases in between. The CDR3 spans 17 residues. The CDR3 sequence: CASSSRRTEGTTGELFF. The CDR3 DNA reads as TGTGCCAGCAGCTCCCGCAGGACTGAGGGAACCACCGGGGAGCTGTTTTTT.

As to this clone: One end of the junction fails to match germline, which may point to a read error. This sample also contains other DNA sequences that code for the same CDR3. V usage is TRBV6-5 and J usage is TRBJ1-6, with 7 nucleotides matching TRBD1. Germline CDR1 and CDR2: MNHEY and SVGAGI. The CDR3 contains 14 residues. The CDR3 loop reads CASRQTGRNSPLHF. The CDR3 DNA reads TGTGCCAGCAGGCAGACAGGGAGGAATTCCCCCCTCCACTTT.

V gene TRBV6-5 combines with J gene TRBJ1-3; D uncertain. Germline V gene sequence: CDR1 MNHEY, CDR2 SVGAGI. The length of the CDR3 is 14 residues. V was trimmed by 6 bases and J by 0 bases, leaving 9 bases between them. DNA of the CDR3: TGTGCCAGCAGCCCAGGAAACTCTGGAAACACCATATATTTT. It yields the protein CASSPGNSGNTIYF.

V is TRBV5-4 and J is TRBJ2-6; D uncertain. The CDR3 length is 14 residues. V was trimmed by 3 bases and J by 0 bases, leaving 4 bases between them. Germline-derived CDR1 and CDR2 are SGHNT and YYREEE (reference sequence). The CDR3 nucleotides read TGTGCCAGCAGCTGGCCCTCTGGGGCCAACGTCCTGACTTTC. Translation: CASSWPSGANVLTF. Full variable domain (outside the CDR3, taken from reference TRBV5-4 and TRBJ2-6): ETGVTQSPTHLIKTRGQQVTLRCSSQSGHNTVSWYQQALGQGPQFIFQYYREEENGRGNFPPRFSGLQFPNYSSELNVNALELDDSALYLCASSWPSGANVLTFGAGSRLTVL.

The genes are TRBV7-9 and TRBJ2-1; 8 bases fit TRBD1. This CDR3 region has 15 residues. Germline V CDR1 and CDR2: SEHNR, FQNEAQ (reference sequence). Unmatched junction bases numbered 7, after V lost 4 bases and J lost 5 bases. CDR3 DNA sequence: TGTGCCAGCAGCTCCCTTCTGACAGGGGACAATGAGCAGTTCTTC. Its protein product is CASSSLLTGDNEQFF.

The V gene is TRBV7-2, the J gene TRBJ2-3; the D gene is possibly TRBD2 (6 bases). Trimming cost V 1 base and J 2 bases, with 16 bases left between them. Germline CDR1 reads SGHTA; CDR2 reads FQGNSA. The CDR3 has 17 residues. In DNA form, the CDR3 reads TGTGCCAGCAGCTTAGAGGGCGGGGTGGTTAACACAGATACGCAGTATTTT. Translating gives CASSLEGGVVNTDTQYF.

The chain joins TRBV5-1 to TRBJ1-5; no reliable D call. Per the germline V gene, CDR1 is SGHRS and CDR2 is YFSETQ. The CDR3 runs to 17 residues. V dropped 0 bases and J dropped 2 bases, with 15 bases sitting between them. CDR3 in amino acids: CASSLVGPGGGNQPQHF. The DNA of the CDR3 is TGCGCCAGCAGCTTGGTGGGCCCGGGAGGCGGCAATCAGCCCCAGCATTTT.

This clone occurred a few times. The V call is TRBV18, the J call TRBJ2-1; D might be TRBD1 (6 bases). The CDR3 spans 15 residues. Germline lookup yields CDR1 KGHSH and CDR2 LQKENI. V lost 6 bases, J lost 9 bases, and 21 bases lay in between. CDR3 amino acids: CASSPWKSQGLEQFF. CDR3 nucleotide sequence: TGTGCCAGCTCGCCCTGGAAATCGCAGGGGCTTGAGCAGTTCTTC.

The chain links TRBV28 to TRBJ1-5, with 7 positions matching TRBD1. In germline, CDR1 is MDHEN, CDR2 SYDVKM. There are 14 residues in the CDR3. The V and J ends lost 9 bases and 4 bases, in that order; junction bases with no gene match: 9. CDR3 protein: CASQGGLGNQPQHF. CDR3 DNA: TGTGCCAGTCAAGGGGGCCTTGGGAATCAGCCCCAGCATTTT. Full variable domain (rest looked up from reference TRBV28 and TRBJ1-5): DVKVTQSSRYLVKRTGEKVFLECVQDMDHENMFWYRQDPGLGLRLIYFSYDVKMKEKGDIPEGYSVSREKKERFSLILESASTNQTSMYLCASQGGLGNQPQHFGDGTRLSIL.

A word on this clone: Other DNA sequences within the sample encode an identical CDR3. The J gene is TRBJ2-3, the V gene TRBV11-2, with a weak D call TRBD1 (5 bases). V lost 1 base to trimming and J lost 4 bases, with 12 bases between them. This CDR3 is built from 15 residues. Germline-derived CDR1 and CDR2 are SGHAT and FQNNGV. CDR3 in amino acids: CASSLVQGPPDTQYF. DNA for the CDR3: TGTGCCAGCAGCTTAGTTCAGGGTCCCCCAGATACGCAGTATTTT.

The CDR3 loop is CASSLGWTSGGLETQYF. In DNA, the CDR3 is TGTGCCAGCAGCTTAGGATGGACTAGCGGGGGGCTAGAGACCCAGTACTTC. The chain combines TRBV7-8 with TRBJ2-5; TRBD2 agrees at 14 bases. The CDR3 has 17 residues. Germline values: CDR1 SGHVS, CDR2 FQNEAQ. The trim removed 1 base at V and 4 bases at J, leaving 5 bases unmatched. The variable domain in full, completed from reference TRBV7-8 and TRBJ2-5, reads GAGVSQSPRYKVAKRGQDVALRCDPISGHVSLFWYQQALGQGPEFLTYFQNEAQLDKSGLPSDRFFAERPEGSVSTLKIQRTQQEDSAVYLCASSLGWTSGGLETQYFGPGTRLLVL.

This clone has just a few counts. Other DNA sequences within the sample encode an identical CDR3. The chain has TRBV9 and TRBJ2-7; 7 bases align to TRBD1. V lost 6 bases and J lost 4; bases outside the gene matches: 13. This CDR3 is 15 amino acids long. The germline V gene encodes CDR1 SGDLS and CDR2 YYNGEE. The CDR3 coding sequence is TGTGCCAGCATCTTCGAACAGGGGACGGCATACGAGCAGTACTTC. As protein: CASIFEQGTAYEQYF.